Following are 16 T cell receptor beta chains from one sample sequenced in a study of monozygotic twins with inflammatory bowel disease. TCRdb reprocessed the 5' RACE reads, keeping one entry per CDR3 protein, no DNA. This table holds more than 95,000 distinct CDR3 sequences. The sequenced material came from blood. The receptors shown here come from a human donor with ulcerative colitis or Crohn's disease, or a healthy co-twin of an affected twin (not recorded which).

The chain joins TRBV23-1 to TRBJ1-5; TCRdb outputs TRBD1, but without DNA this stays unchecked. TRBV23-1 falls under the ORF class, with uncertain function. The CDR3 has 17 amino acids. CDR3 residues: CASSQPDRDYSNQPQHF.

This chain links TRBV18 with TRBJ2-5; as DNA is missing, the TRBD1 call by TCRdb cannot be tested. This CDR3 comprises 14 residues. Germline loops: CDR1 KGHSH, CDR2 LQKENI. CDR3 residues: CASSSTGFGETQYF.

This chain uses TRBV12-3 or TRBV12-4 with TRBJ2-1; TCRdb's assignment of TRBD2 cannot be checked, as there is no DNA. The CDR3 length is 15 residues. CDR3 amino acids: CASRPRSGPNNEQFF.

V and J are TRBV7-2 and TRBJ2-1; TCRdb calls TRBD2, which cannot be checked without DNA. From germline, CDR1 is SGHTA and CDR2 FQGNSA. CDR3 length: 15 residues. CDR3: CASSLASGGSNEQFF.

CDR3 protein: CSATRREGGPLYEQYF. The chain has TRBV20-1 and TRBJ2-7; TCRdb's D call of TRBD2 is untestable without DNA. Per the germline V gene, CDR1 is DFQATT and CDR2 is SNEGSKA (reference sequence). This CDR3 is built from 16 residues.

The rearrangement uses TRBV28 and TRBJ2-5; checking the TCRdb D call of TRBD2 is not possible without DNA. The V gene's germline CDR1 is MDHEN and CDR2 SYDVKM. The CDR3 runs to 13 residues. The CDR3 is CASSAGREETQYF.

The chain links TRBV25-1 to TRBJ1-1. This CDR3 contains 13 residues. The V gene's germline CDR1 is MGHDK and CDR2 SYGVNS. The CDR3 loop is CASSDRRGTEAFF.

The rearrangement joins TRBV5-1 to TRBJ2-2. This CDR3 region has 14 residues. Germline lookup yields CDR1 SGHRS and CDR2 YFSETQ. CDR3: CASSLLAPPGELFF.

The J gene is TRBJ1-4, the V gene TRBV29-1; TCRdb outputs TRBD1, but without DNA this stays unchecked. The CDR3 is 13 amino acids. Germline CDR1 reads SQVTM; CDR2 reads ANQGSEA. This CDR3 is CSVLGTRNEKLFF.

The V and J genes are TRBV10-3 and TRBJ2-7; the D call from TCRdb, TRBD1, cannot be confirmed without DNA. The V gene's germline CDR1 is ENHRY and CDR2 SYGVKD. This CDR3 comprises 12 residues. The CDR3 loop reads CAIRGTGGQQYF.

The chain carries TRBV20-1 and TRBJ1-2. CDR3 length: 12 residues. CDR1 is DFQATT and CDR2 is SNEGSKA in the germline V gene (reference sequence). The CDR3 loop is CSARVLGYGYTF.

The CDR3 loop reads CSARAQDGSSYNSPLHF. The chain uses TRBV20-1 and TRBJ1-6; TCRdb returns TRBD1, unconfirmable since there is no DNA. The CDR3 sequence is 17 residues long. The germline V gene encodes CDR1 DFQATT and CDR2 SNEGSKA (reference sequence).

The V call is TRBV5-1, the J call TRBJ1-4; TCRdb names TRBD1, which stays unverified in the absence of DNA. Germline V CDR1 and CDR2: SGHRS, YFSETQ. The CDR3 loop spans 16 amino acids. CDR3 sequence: CASSLAPGLTNEKLFF.

CDR3 residues: CSATRSSGRRSGANVLTF. This chain joins TRBV20-1 and TRBJ2-6; TCRdb indicates TRBD2, and absent DNA this call remains unverified. This CDR3 region has 18 residues. Per germline, CDR1 DFQATT and CDR2 SNEGSKA (reference sequence).

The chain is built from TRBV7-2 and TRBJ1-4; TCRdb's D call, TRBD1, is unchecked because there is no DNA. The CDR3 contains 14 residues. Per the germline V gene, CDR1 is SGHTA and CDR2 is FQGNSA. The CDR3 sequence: CASSLDNQGGKLFF.

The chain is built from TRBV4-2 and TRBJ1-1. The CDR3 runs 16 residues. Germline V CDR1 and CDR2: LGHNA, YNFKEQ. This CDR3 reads CASSQELAFMNTEAFF.